One sample yielded the 18 T cell receptor beta chains listed below, sequenced in a study of Graves' ophthalmopathy and Graves' hyperthyroidism (dated by TCRdb to 2016 to 2019). Sequenced on an Illumina HiSeq 2000. For repertoire sequencing, TCR beta CDR3 regions were amplified from RNA transcripts. The first round of RT-PCR was done with HTBI primers and the Qiagen OneStep RT-PCR kit, and was followed by a second round of multiplex PCR, then size selection and purification. TCRdb trimmed the raw reads at Q25, called clones with MiXCR and kept productive beta chains. Identical CDR3 protein sequences are pooled into one entry, listed with their most common genes and DNA. This sample holds hundreds of thousands of distinct CDR3 sequences; around 50% were observed only once. About half of the sample goes to the ten largest clones. The sample was peripheral blood. These receptors all come from an adult man with Graves' ophthalmopathy.

Here the CDR3 DNA reads TGTGCCAGCAGCCGGGACAGGGAGCTGTTTTTT. As protein: CASSRDRELFF. The V gene is TRBV7-9, the J gene TRBJ2-2, with D tentatively TRBD1 (6 bases). Germline assignment: CDR1 SEHNR and CDR2 FQNEAQ (reference sequence). Trimming stripped 5 bases from V and 9 bases from J, with 7 bases between. This CDR3 is 11 amino acids long.

The chain carries TRBV9 and TRBJ2-7; D is undetermined. Trimming removed 2 bases from V and 6 bases from J, with 9 bases in between. This CDR3 is built from 12 residues. Germline V CDR1 and CDR2: SGDLS, YYNGEE. The CDR3 nucleotides read TGTGCCAGCAGCGTTATGTTTGGCGAGCAGTACTTC. It codes for CASSVMFGEQYF.

The rearrangement joins TRBV7-2 to TRBJ1-5; D remains ambiguous. V shed 1 base and J shed 3 bases, with 25 bases lying between them. Looked up from germline, CDR1 is SGHTA and CDR2 is FQGNSA. The CDR3 totals 20 residues. CDR3 DNA sequence: TGTGCCAGCAGCTTAGAATGGGTTCTTCGCCACTACTGCGTCAATCAGCCCCAGCATTTT. Its translation is CASSLEWVLRHYCVNQPQHF.

The chain recombines TRBV20-1 with TRBJ1-2, with a weak D call TRBD1 (5 bases). This CDR3 spans 16 amino acids. Germline-derived CDR1 and CDR2 are DFQATT and SNEGSKA (reference sequence). Between the trimmed V and J ends, which lost 3 bases and 5 bases, there was a span of 22 bases. CDR3 bases: TGCAGTGCTAGTAGGGACGGACGGGGGAAGGGATATGGCTACACCTTC. The encoded protein is CSASRDGRGKGYGYTF.

This clonotype has just a few counts. The V and J genes are TRBV5-1 and TRBJ2-6; the D is unclear. V was pared by 0 bases and J by 2 bases, with 6 bases between. The CDR3 runs to 15 residues. Germline assignment: CDR1 SGHRS and CDR2 YFSETQ. The CDR3 region is CASSLGTAGANVLTF. CDR3 coding DNA: TGCGCCAGCAGCTTGGGTACAGCTGGGGCCAACGTCCTGACTTTC. The whole variable domain, remainder taken from reference TRBV5-1 and TRBJ2-6, is KAGVTQTPRYLIKTRGQQVTLSCSPISGHRSVSWYQQTPGQGLQFLFEYFSETQRNKGNFPGRFSGRQFSNSRSEMNVSTLELGDSALYLCASSLGTAGANVLTFGAGSRLTVL.

The rearrangement links TRBV5-1 to TRBJ1-2; 8 positions agree with TRBD1. Germline V gene sequence: CDR1 SGHRS, CDR2 YFSETQ. V gave up 2 bases and J gave up 5 bases; unmatched junction bases: 5. This CDR3 spans 14 amino acids. The CDR3 nucleotides are TGCGCCAGCAGCTTTGCAGGGGGCGTATATGGCTACACCTTC. Translating it yields CASSFAGGVYGYTF.

This clonotype was picked up one time. The junction differs from germline at one of its ends, possibly a read error. This chain links TRBV7-4 with TRBJ2-7, with 9 bases lining up with TRBD2. The CDR3 loop spans 16 amino acids. Germline-derived CDR1 and CDR2 are SGHVT and SQSDAQ. This CDR3 reads CASSLPRIAGVDEQYF. As DNA, the CDR3 is TGCGCCAGCAGCCTCCCCCGGATAGCGGGGGTCGACGAGCAGTACTTC.

The chain uses TRBV5-1 and TRBJ2-5; D call uncertain. The germline V gene encodes CDR1 SGHRS and CDR2 YFSETQ. This CDR3 region has 11 residues. V lost 3 bases and J 5 bases, leaving 5 bases between the germline ends. The CDR3 spells CASSSSETQYF. The DNA for the CDR3 is TGCGCCAGCAGCTCGTCGGAGACCCAGTACTTC.

V usage is TRBV5-4 and J usage is TRBJ2-7; 8 bases agree with TRBD2. The CDR3 is 15 amino acids. After removal of 4 bases from V and 4 bases from J, the junction contained 10 bases not matched to a gene. Germline V lookup: CDR1 SGHNT, CDR2 YYREEE (reference sequence). CDR3 residues: CASSAGGAGRYEQYF. The CDR3 DNA sequence: TGTGCCAGCAGCGCCGGGGGGGCCGGGAGGTACGAGCAGTACTTC.

This clonotype has a handful of counts. As DNA, the CDR3 is TGTGCCACCAGCAGAGGGGACTTCACAGATACGCAGTATTTT. Protein: CATSRGDFTDTQYF. This rearrangement joins TRBV15 to TRBJ2-3; D is perhaps TRBD2 (6 bases). Trimming pared 1 base from V and 2 bases from J, leaving 7 bases between. This CDR3 has 14 amino acids. Germline lookup yields CDR1 LNHNV and CDR2 YYDKDF (reference sequence).

The CDR3 is CASSLRSFDSYEQYF. CDR3 in DNA: TGTGCCAGCAGCCTAAGGTCTTTCGACTCCTACGAGCAGTACTTC. This chain connects TRBV7-2 to TRBJ2-7; D is ambiguous. CDR1 is SGHTA, CDR2 FQGNSA, per germline. The CDR3 spans 15 residues. V dropped 5 bases and J dropped 0 bases, with 14 bases sitting between them.

In DNA form, the CDR3 reads TGCGCCAGCAGCGGCAGGAACACTGAAGCTTTCTTT. Its protein is CASSGRNTEAFF. The genes are TRBV10-1 and TRBJ1-1; no clear D. Trimming removed 6 bases from V and 1 base from J, with 6 bases in between. CDR3 length: 12 residues. Per the germline V gene, CDR1 is WNHNN and CDR2 is SYGVQD (reference sequence).

This chain connects TRBV3-1 to TRBJ2-5; 9 bases are a match to TRBD2. CDR3 size: 15 residues. J was trimmed by 4 bases and V by 1 base; bases with no gene match: 4. Germline CDR1 is LGHDT and CDR2 is YNNKEL (reference sequence). The CDR3 bases are TGTGCCAGCAGCCAAGGTCGTAGCGGGAGAGAGACCCAGTACTTC. Amino acids: CASSQGRSGRETQYF.

This chain links TRBV6-1 with TRBJ1-6; D call uncertain. Trimming took 5 bases from V and 4 from J, leaving 15 bases between them. CDR1 MNHNS and CDR2 SASEGT come from the germline V gene. The CDR3 runs to 16 residues. For the CDR3, the DNA is TGTGCCAGCAGTACCGGAAGGGCCATTTATAATTCACCCCTCCACTTT. Its translation is CASSTGRAIYNSPLHF.

This clonotype was observed a few times. The chain has TRBV7-9 and TRBJ2-7; 12 bases are a match to TRBD1. This CDR3 contains 16 residues. V lost 1 base and J lost 4; bases outside the gene matches: 5. Germline values: CDR1 SEHNR, CDR2 FQNEAQ (reference sequence). The CDR3 here is CASSLGAGQGAYEQYF. The CDR3 DNA follows: TGTGCCAGCAGCTTAGGTGCGGGACAGGGGGCTTACGAGCAGTACTTC.

The chain couples TRBV20-1 to TRBJ1-4; D gene uncertain. Germline CDR1 reads DFQATT; CDR2 reads SNEGSKA (reference sequence). Trimming took off 7 bases at V and 8 bases at J, with 14 bases between the two ends. This CDR3 region has 12 residues. CDR3 in DNA: TGCAGTGGGGTCGGCGACGGCGAAAAACTGTTTTTT. Encoded protein: CSGVGDGEKLFF.

The chain employs TRBV27 and TRBJ1-2; D perhaps matches TRBD1 (5 bases). The ends were cut back, 6 bases at V and 6 bases at J, with 14 bases in the middle. Germline V gene data show CDR1 as MNHEY and CDR2 as SMNVEV (reference sequence). CDR3 size: 13 residues. The CDR3, as DNA: TGTGCCAGCAGGCGGACATTCGGTCATGGCTACACCTTC. Encoded protein: CASRRTFGHGYTF.

This chain uses TRBV2 with TRBJ1-1; the D is unclear. Germline V gene data show CDR1 as SNHLY and CDR2 as FYNNEI. This CDR3 comprises 13 residues. Trimming cost V 0 bases and J 8 bases, with 10 bases left between them. CDR3 in amino acids: CASSEAEGREAFF. Written as DNA, the CDR3 is TGTGCCAGCAGTGAAGCGGAAGGGAGAGAAGCTTTCTTT.